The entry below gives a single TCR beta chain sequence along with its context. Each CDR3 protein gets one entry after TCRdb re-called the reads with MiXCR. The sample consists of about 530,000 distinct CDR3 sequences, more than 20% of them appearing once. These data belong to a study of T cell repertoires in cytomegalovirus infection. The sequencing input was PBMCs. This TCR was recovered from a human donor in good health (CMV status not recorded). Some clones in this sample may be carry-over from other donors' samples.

The CDR3 is CSVCRDMNTEAFF. CDR3 sequence (DNA): TGCAGCGTTTGTAGGGATATGAACACTGAAGCTTTCTTT. The V gene is TRBV29-1, the J gene TRBJ1-1; D is uncertain. V lost 5 bases to trimming and J lost 0 bases, with 10 bases between them. CDR1 is SQVTM, CDR2 ANQGSEA, per germline. CDR3 length: 13 residues.